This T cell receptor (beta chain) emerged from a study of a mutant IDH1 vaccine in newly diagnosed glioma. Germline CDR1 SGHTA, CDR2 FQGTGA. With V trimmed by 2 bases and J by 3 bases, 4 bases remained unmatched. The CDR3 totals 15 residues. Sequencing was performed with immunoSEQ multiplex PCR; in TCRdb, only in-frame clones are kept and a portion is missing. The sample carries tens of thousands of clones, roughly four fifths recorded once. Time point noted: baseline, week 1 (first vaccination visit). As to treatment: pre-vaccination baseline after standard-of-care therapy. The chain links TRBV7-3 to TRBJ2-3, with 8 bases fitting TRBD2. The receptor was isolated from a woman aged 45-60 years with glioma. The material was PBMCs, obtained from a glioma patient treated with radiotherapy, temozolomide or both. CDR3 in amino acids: CASSLVAGSTDTQYF. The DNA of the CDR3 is TGTGCCAGCAGCTTAGTAGCGGGGAGTACAGATACGCAGTATTTT.